These 14 T cell receptor beta chains share one sample of origin, sequenced in a study of CD8+CD57+ T cells in acquired aplastic anemia. Profiles of TCR beta VDJ and CDR3 were generated from a genomic DNA template. TCRdb reprocessed the reads with MiXCR, giving one entry per CDR3 protein. The sample records approximately 190,000 distinct CDR3 sequences, roughly 64% being singletons. Sequencing used sorted CD4+, CD8+, or CD8+CD57+ T cells (not recorded which) from PBMCs. The receptors derive from a human donor with severe aplastic anemia or a healthy control (not recorded which).

This clonotype has ten or more counts. The V and J genes are TRBV30 and TRBJ2-7, with 7 bases matching TRBD2. Germline CDR1 is GTSNPN and CDR2 is SVGIG (reference sequence). Losses at the gene ends were 2 bases for V and 2 bases for J; bases not matched to a gene: 3. The CDR3 runs 13 residues. The chain's CDR3 is CAWSWGGAYEQYF. CDR3 DNA sequence: TGTGCCTGGAGTTGGGGGGGGGCCTACGAGCAGTACTTC. The variable domain in full, completed from reference TRBV30 and TRBJ2-7, reads SQTIHQWPATLVQPVGSPLSLECTVEGTSNPNLYWYRQAAGRGLQLLFYSVGIGQISSEVPQNLSASRPQDRQFILSSKKLLLSDSGFYLCAWSWGGAYEQYFGPGTRLTVT.

To note about this clonotype: An end of the junction does not agree with germline; a read error may underlie this. This chain links TRBV20-1 with TRBJ2-1; maybe TRBD2 (6 bases). The CDR3 is made up of 12 amino acids. Germline CDR1 DFQATT, CDR2 SNEGSKA (reference sequence). CDR3 sequence reads: CSSRDWGREESF. In DNA, the CDR3 is TGCAGTTCTAGAGATTGGGGCAGGGAGGAGTCCTTC.

The V gene is TRBV29-1, the J gene TRBJ1-1; D is undetermined. Per germline, CDR1 SQVTM and CDR2 ANQGSEA. The V end was cut by 6 bases, the J end by 3 bases, with 11 bases between. The CDR3 is 12 amino acids. In DNA, the CDR3 is TGCAGCGTACGCCAGTCGGACACTGAAGCTTTCTTT. It specifies CSVRQSDTEAFF.

This clonotype appeared many times. This chain links TRBV19 with TRBJ2-7, with TRBD1 identical over 8 bases. Trimming took 6 bases from V and 5 from J; bases not matched to a gene: 15. Germline V CDR1 and CDR2: LNHDA, SQIVND (reference sequence). This CDR3 comprises 16 residues. CDR3 in amino acids: CASSTFGQGERHEQYF. Written as DNA, the CDR3 is TGTGCCAGTAGCACCTTCGGACAGGGTGAACGCCACGAGCAGTACTTC.

The V gene is TRBV9, the J gene TRBJ2-7; weak D call: TRBD2 (5 bases). Looked up from germline, CDR1 is SGDLS and CDR2 is YYNGEE. The CDR3 is made up of 15 amino acids. V lost 2 bases and J 4 bases, leaving 16 bases between the germline ends. The CDR3 sequence is CASSVGLSGEYEQYF. For the CDR3, the DNA is TGTGCCAGCAGCGTGGGGTTGAGCGGAGAATACGAGCAGTACTTC.

This clonotype was observed at least ten times. This chain links TRBV29-1 with TRBJ1-2, with TRBD1 as a possible D gene (5 bases). V lost 6 bases and J lost 2, with 10 bases in between. This CDR3 has 12 residues. CDR1 is SQVTM, CDR2 ANQGSEA, per germline. CDR3 protein: CSVDNRNYGYTF. In nucleotides, the CDR3 is TGCAGCGTGGACAACAGAAACTATGGCTACACCTTC. The variable domain in full, with the rest retrieved from reference TRBV29-1 and TRBJ1-2, is SAVISQKPSRDICQRGTSLTIQCQVDSQVTMMFWYRQQPGQSLTLIATANQGSEATYESGFVIDKFPISRPNLTFSTLTVSNMSPEDSSIYLCSVDNRNYGYTFGSGTRLTVV.

This clonotype came up many times. The chain combines TRBV2 with TRBJ1-2; 8 bases are a match to TRBD1. From germline, CDR1 is SNHLY and CDR2 FYNNEI. Trimming took 6 bases from V and 4 from J; bases not matched to a gene: 25. The CDR3 runs 20 residues. The CDR3 DNA follows: TGTGCCAGCAGGGAAAGGACAGGGATTGGCTCGGGGGTGTCTGGCTATGGCTACACCTTC. Encoded protein: CASRERTGIGSGVSGYGYTF.

The chain is built from TRBV20-1 and TRBJ2-1; 13 nucleotides match TRBD2. Looked up from germline, CDR1 is DFQATT and CDR2 is SNEGSKA (reference sequence). V was pared by 3 bases and J by 4 bases, with 6 bases of the junction left unmatched. This CDR3 has 16 amino acids. Here the CDR3 DNA reads TGCAGTGCTAGGTCCACTAGCGGGAGGGTGTACAATGAGCAGTTCTTC. It is translated as CSARSTSGRVYNEQFF.

The V gene is TRBV25-1, the J gene TRBJ1-2; 7 bases are shared with TRBD1. CDR1 is MGHDK, CDR2 SYGVNS, per germline. CDR3 length: 14 amino acids. V trimming: 6 bases; J trimming: 3 bases; junction bases outside the gene matches: 7. The CDR3, as DNA: TGTGCCAGCAGGGGTGACAGGGTCGACTATGGCTACACCTTC. Encoded protein: CASRGDRVDYGYTF.

V usage is TRBV19 and J usage is TRBJ1-2, with a possible D match to TRBD1 (5 bases). CDR1 is LNHDA, CDR2 SQIVND, per germline (reference sequence). The V gene lost 10 bases and the J gene lost 7 bases, with 19 bases spanning the gap. This CDR3 region has 13 residues. The CDR3 region is CATLGTSFFGYTF. CDR3 nucleotides: TGTGCCACACTTGGGACTTCATTTTTTGGCTACACCTTC.

Many counts were recorded for this clonotype. V usage is TRBV19 and J usage is TRBJ2-7; D tentatively reads TRBD1 or TRBD2 (5 bases each). The CDR3 sequence is 15 residues long. The V end lost 3 bases, the J end lost 1 base, and 13 bases lay between the germline ends. Per the germline V gene, CDR1 is LNHDA and CDR2 is SQIVND (reference sequence). CDR3 protein: CASSILATESYEQYF. CDR3 DNA: TGTGCCAGTAGTATCTTAGCGACAGAGTCCTACGAGCAGTACTTC. Full variable domain (outside the CDR3, taken from reference TRBV19 and TRBJ2-7): DGGITQSPKYLFRKEGQNVTLSCEQNLNHDAMYWYRQDPGQGLRLIYYSQIVNDFQKGDIAEGYSVSREKKESFPLTVTSAQKNPTAFYLCASSILATESYEQYFGPGTRLTVT.

This clonotype has only a few counts. The chain links TRBV28 to TRBJ2-7; D may correspond to TRBD1 or TRBD2 (6 bases each). The CDR3 loop spans 14 amino acids. Trimming removed 3 bases at V and 7 bases at J, with 16 bases between. Looked up from germline, CDR1 is MDHEN and CDR2 is SYDVKM. The CDR3 nucleotides read TGTGCCAGCAGTTTTATGACGGGGGCGGAAGAGCAGTACTTC. This gives the protein CASSFMTGAEEQYF.

The chain joins TRBV12-3 or TRBV12-4 to TRBJ2-7; D possibly corresponds to TRBD1 (6 bases). The germline V and J ends were trimmed by 6 bases and 3 bases, with 15 bases remaining between them. This CDR3 is built from 14 residues. The CDR3 loop is CASSAGQLGYEQYF. DNA of the CDR3: TGTGCCAGCAGCGCCGGACAGCTGGGCTACGAGCAGTACTTC.

There are a few counts of this clonotype. The rearrangement uses TRBV6-5 and TRBJ2-7, with TRBD1 matching 11 bases. The CDR3 contains 14 residues. With 2 bases clipped from V and 6 bases from J, the junction kept 3 bases outside the gene matches. The germline CDR1 and CDR2 sequences are MNHEY and SVGAGI. Here the CDR3 DNA reads TGTGCCAGCAGTTACCACGGGACAGGGGGCGAGCAGTACTTC. Encoded protein: CASSYHGTGGEQYF.